A selection of T cell receptor beta chains follows, all from one sample in a study of vaccination and CD4 T cells after COVID-19. Their target antigens are unknown. TCRdb analysed the PCR reads with MiXCR anew, one entry per CDR3 protein. The sample holds about 13,000 distinct CDR3 sequences, over 40% seen once. Material: CD4+ T cells from blood, cultured in vitro. The receptor source for this set is a human donor who had recovered from COVID-19. The CDR3 runs from the conserved cysteine through the conserved F or W.

j_call v_call cdr3_aa
TRBJ2-6 TRBV27 CASSSDISGANVLTF
TRBJ2-1 TRBV10-3 CAISSQNEQFF
TRBJ2-2 TRBV2 CATSLAENTGELFF
TRBJ1-2 TRBV7-9 CASSPGQVATYGYTF
TRBJ2-3 TRBV2 CASSERHTDTQYF
TRBJ2-5 TRBV7-2 CASSFVRAGGETQYF
TRBJ1-1 TRBV6-1 CASTPGRSNTEAFF
TRBJ2-7 TRBV5-1 CASSLEQVPYEQYF
TRBJ1-4 TRBV6-5 CASSYSGTGVEKLFF
TRBJ2-5 TRBV7-9 CASGSQLVGGKETQYF
TRBJ2-7 TRBV20-1 CSARTSGTSVYEQYF
TRBJ1-2 TRBV20-1 CSARDYSDGYTF
TRBJ2-3 TRBV7-3 CASSVSGMTDTQYF
TRBJ2-7 TRBV2 CASSRGQSEQYF
TRBJ2-7 TRBV6-5 CASSYTGREQYF